A selection of T cell receptor beta chains follows, all from one sample in a study of blood T cells in healthy people across ages. TCRdb recomputed calls from the 5' RACE reads with MiXCR, one row per CDR3 protein. The sample lists around 1,600,000 distinct CDR3 sequences, approximately 43% occurring once. Sample: blood. The receptors shown here come from a woman aged 18-30 years in good health. Each CDR3 is given with its conserved first and last residue. Fields, in order: clone size, J gene, D gene, V gene, CDR3 protein, CDR3 DNA. D genes are given only for firm matches. Size is omitted from some rows. Given values are once, few, many or a class for expanded clones.

>.|TRBJ1-5|.|TRBV12-3/TRBV12-4
CASSWTHSNQPQHF
TGTGCCAGCAGTTGGACACATAGCAATCAGCCCCAGCATTTT
>few|TRBJ2-3|.|TRBV7-2
CASSLLGNSDTQYF
TGTGCCAGCAGCTTACTCGGGAATTCAGATACGCAGTATTTT
>.|TRBJ1-2|TRBD1|TRBV4-3
CASSQDLGQLYGHTF
TGCGCCAGCAGCCAAGATTTGGGACAGTTGTATGGCCACACCTTC
>few|TRBJ2-7|.|TRBV12-3/TRBV12-4
CASSLGIEAYEQYF
TGTGCCAGCAGTTTAGGTATCGAAGCCTACGAGCAGTACTTC
>.|TRBJ2-5|.|TRBV7-2
CASSVDPETQYF
TGTGCCAGCAGCGTAGACCCAGAGACCCAGTACTTC
>.|TRBJ2-5|.|TRBV4-1
CASSQVIVETQYF
TGCGCCAGCAGCCAAGTTATCGTGGAGACCCAGTACTTC
>.|TRBJ2-7|.|TRBV5-1
CASSLSSVTYEQYF
TGCGCCAGCAGCTTGTCCTCGGTTACCTACGAGCAGTACTTC
>.|TRBJ2-7|TRBD2|TRBV20-1
CSARWMERDYEQYF
TGCAGTGCTAGGTGGATGGAGCGGGACTACGAGCAGTACTTC
>once|TRBJ2-7|.|TRBV9
CASSVEGAYKQYF
TGTGCCAGCAGCGTAGAAGGAGCCTACAAGCAGTACTTC
>.|TRBJ2-7|.|TRBV29-1
CSVIPGQSYEQYF
TGCAGCGTCATCCCTGGACAGAGTTATGAGCAGTACTTC
>.|TRBJ2-7|TRBD1|TRBV5-1
CASSLVRGQAEQYF
TGCGCCAGCAGCTTGGTCAGGGGGCAAGCCGAGCAGTACTTC
>.|TRBJ1-5|.|TRBV20-1
CSARAGQINQPQHF
TGCAGTGCTAGAGCGGGCCAGATCAATCAGCCCCAGCATTTT
>few|TRBJ1-2|TRBD1|TRBV3-1
CASSQDWAGGAYGYTF
TGTGCCAGCAGCCAAGATTGGGCAGGGGGCGCCTATGGCTACACCTTC
>.|TRBJ2-7|TRBD2|TRBV7-8
CASRRGAYNEQYF
TGTGCCAGCAGGCGGGGGGCCTACAATGAGCAGTACTTC
>.|TRBJ2-1|.|TRBV7-9
CASSWAGTPVDEQFF
TGTGCCAGCAGCTGGGCCGGGACTCCGGTGGATGAGCAGTTCTTC
>few|TRBJ2-3|.|TRBV25-1
CASSEYKGGYASTDTQYF
TGTGCCAGCAGTGAATACAAAGGGGGGTACGCTAGCACAGATACGCAGTATTTT
>.|TRBJ2-1|.|TRBV6-1
CASSSQSGTYNEQFF
TGTGCCAGCAGTTCCCAGTCAGGGACCTACAATGAGCAGTTCTTC
>.|TRBJ1-1|.|TRBV29-1
CSVEDNSAEAFF
TGCAGCGTTGAAGACAATTCCGCTGAAGCTTTCTTT
>once|TRBJ2-5|TRBD2|TRBV6-2/TRBV6-3
CASTHTGGSEQYF
TGTGCCAGCACTCACACGGGGGGTAGTGAGCAGTACTTC
>few|TRBJ2-1|.|TRBV3-1
CASSQVPVLANEQFF
TGTGCCAGCAGCCAAGTTCCCGTGCTAGCCAATGAGCAGTTCTTC
>.|TRBJ1-5|.|TRBV9
CASSAGPWLNQPQHF
TGTGCCAGCAGCGCCGGGCCCTGGCTAAATCAGCCCCAGCATTTT
>few|TRBJ1-1|.|TRBV4-1
CASSQGPAAGTEAFF
TGCGCCAGCAGCCAAGGTCCGGCGGCGGGCACTGAAGCTTTCTTT
>.|TRBJ2-3|.|TRBV20-1
CSASIPPTQYF
TGCAGTGCTAGCATACCCCCTACGCAGTATTTT
>.|TRBJ2-2|TRBD1|TRBV24-1
CATSDFGTGNTGELFF
TGTGCCACCAGTGATTTCGGGACAGGGAACACCGGGGAGCTGTTTTTT
>once|TRBJ1-2|.|TRBV6-6
CASIRERGEGGYTF
TGTGCCAGCATACGCGAACGGGGGGAGGGTGGCTACACCTTC
>.|TRBJ2-2|.|TRBV25-1
CASSEPDRANTGELFF
TGTGCCAGCAGTGAACCCGACCGCGCGAACACCGGGGAGCTGTTTTTT
>.|TRBJ1-2|TRBD1|TRBV20-1
CSADPATGNDGYTF
TGCAGTGCTGATCCCGCGACAGGGAACGATGGCTACACCTTC
>.|TRBJ1-1|TRBD1|TRBV30
CAWTGTGTEAFF
TGTGCCTGGACCGGGACAGGCACTGAAGCTTTCTTT
>.|TRBJ1-2|.|TRBV12-3/TRBV12-4
CASSLGVALSGYTF
TGTGCCAGCAGTTTAGGGGTAGCCCTGTCTGGCTACACCTTC
>.|TRBJ1-1|.|TRBV7-9
CASSSTHLTMEAFF
TGTGCCAGCAGCTCAACGCATTTGACCATGGAAGCTTTCTTT
>.|TRBJ2-3|.|TRBV14
CASSLIRGGESTDTQYF
TGTGCCAGCAGCCTCATCCGAGGGGGGGAAAGCACAGATACGCAGTATTTT
>few|TRBJ2-1|.|TRBV4-1
CASSFRETSSYNEQFF
TGCGCCAGCAGCTTCCGGGAGACGAGCTCCTACAATGAGCAGTTCTTC
>many|TRBJ1-2|TRBD1|TRBV4-2
CASSQIPRDRDYGYTF
TGTGCCAGCAGCCAAATCCCCAGGGACAGGGATTATGGCTACACCTTC
>few|TRBJ2-3|TRBD2|TRBV7-8
CASRILAGGLADTQYF
TGTGCCAGCAGAATTCTAGCGGGAGGTTTGGCAGATACGCAGTATTTT
>few|TRBJ2-7|.|TRBV12-3/TRBV12-4
CASSVGRGVEQYF
TGTGCCAGCAGTGTAGGCAGGGGCGTCGAGCAGTACTTC
>few|TRBJ2-3|.|TRBV29-1
CSVGGQERSDTQYF
TGCAGCGTTGGGGGCCAGGAGAGGTCAGATACGCAGTATTTT
>.|TRBJ2-3|TRBD2|TRBV12-3/TRBV12-4
CASSSPGLGYSDTQYF
TGTGCCAGCAGTTCGCCGGGACTAGGCTACTCAGATACGCAGTATTTT
>few|TRBJ2-5|.|TRBV11-2
CASRKTSQETQYF
TGTGCCAGCAGGAAGACTAGCCAAGAGACCCAGTACTTC
>few|TRBJ2-3|.|TRBV6-5
CASRETGTLTDTQYF
TGTGCCAGCAGAGAGACCGGGACTTTAACAGATACGCAGTATTTT